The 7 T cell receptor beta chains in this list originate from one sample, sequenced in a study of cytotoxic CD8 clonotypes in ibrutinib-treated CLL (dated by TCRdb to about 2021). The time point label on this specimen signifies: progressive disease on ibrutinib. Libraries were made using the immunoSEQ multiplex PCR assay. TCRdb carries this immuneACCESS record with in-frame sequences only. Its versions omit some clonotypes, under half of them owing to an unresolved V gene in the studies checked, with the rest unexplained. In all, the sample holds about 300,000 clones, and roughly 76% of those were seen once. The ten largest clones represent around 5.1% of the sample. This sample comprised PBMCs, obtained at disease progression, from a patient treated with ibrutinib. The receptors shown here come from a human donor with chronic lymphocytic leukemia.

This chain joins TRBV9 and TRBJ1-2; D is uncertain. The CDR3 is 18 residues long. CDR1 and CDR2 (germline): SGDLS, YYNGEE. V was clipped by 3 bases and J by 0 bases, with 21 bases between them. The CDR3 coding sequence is TGTGCCAGCAGCGCCGTAGCGGCAGGCGACATTCCTAACTATGGCTACACCTTC. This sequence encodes CASSAVAAGDIPNYGYTF. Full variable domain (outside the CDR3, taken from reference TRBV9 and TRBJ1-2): DSGVTQTPKHLITATGQRVTLRCSPRSGDLSVYWYQQSLDQGLQFLIQYYNGEERAKGNILERFSAQQFPDLHSELNLSSLELGDSALYFCASSAVAAGDIPNYGYTFGSGTRLTVV.

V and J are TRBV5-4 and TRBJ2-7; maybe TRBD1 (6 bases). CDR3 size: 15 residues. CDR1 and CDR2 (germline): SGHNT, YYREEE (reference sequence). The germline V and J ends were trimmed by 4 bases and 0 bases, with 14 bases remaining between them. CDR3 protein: CASSTQGLSSYEQYF. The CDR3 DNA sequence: TGTGCCAGCAGCACACAGGGTCTAAGCTCCTACGAGCAGTACTTC.

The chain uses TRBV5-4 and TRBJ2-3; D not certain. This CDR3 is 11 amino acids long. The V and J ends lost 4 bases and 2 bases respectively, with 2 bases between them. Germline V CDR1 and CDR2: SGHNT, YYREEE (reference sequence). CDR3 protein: CASSHTDTQYF. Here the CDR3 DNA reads TGTGCCAGCAGCCACACAGATACGCAGTATTTT.

In DNA form, the CDR3 reads TGTGCCAGCAGCAGTAAGTCCGGGGTAGTCAGCACAGATACGCAGTATTTT. Amino acid sequence: CASSSKSGVVSTDTQYF. The chain is built from TRBV28 and TRBJ2-3; D might be TRBD2 (5 bases). CDR3 length: 17 amino acids. Germline CDR1 MDHEN, CDR2 SYDVKM. Trimming took off 6 bases at V and 0 bases at J, with 19 bases between the two ends.

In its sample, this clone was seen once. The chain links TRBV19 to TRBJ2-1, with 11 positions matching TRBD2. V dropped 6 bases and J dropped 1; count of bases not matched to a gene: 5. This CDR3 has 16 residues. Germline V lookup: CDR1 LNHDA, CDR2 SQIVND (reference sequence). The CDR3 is CASRAGLADSYNEQFF. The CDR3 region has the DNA TGTGCCAGTAGGGCGGGACTAGCGGATTCCTACAATGAGCAGTTCTTC.

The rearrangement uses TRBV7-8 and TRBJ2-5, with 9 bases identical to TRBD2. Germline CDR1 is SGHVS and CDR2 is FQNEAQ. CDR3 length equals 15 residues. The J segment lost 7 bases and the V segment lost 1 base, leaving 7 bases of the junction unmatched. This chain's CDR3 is CASSLVLAGGGTQYF. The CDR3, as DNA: TGTGCCAGCAGCTTAGTACTAGCGGGTGGTGGGACCCAGTACTTC.

Here the CDR3 DNA reads TGCAGCGTCCGGCCCCCAGGGGAGCAGTTCTTC. Its protein is CSVRPPGEQFF. The chain uses TRBV29-1 and TRBJ2-1, with D maybe TRBD1 (5 bases). The V gene's germline CDR1 is SQVTM and CDR2 ANQGSEA. This CDR3 has 11 amino acids. With 6 bases removed from V and 10 bases from J, the gap between germline ends came to 13 bases.